This TCR beta chain was retrieved from a study of CD8+ T cells in alopecia areata. About the study: Patients in the treated group were given tofacitinib by mouth, 5 to 10 mg twice a day. It was 6 to 18 months of tofacitinib, and then there were 6 months off drug.

As for treatment: oral pan-JAK inhibitor, 5-10 mg twice daily. General study results and limits: Normal scalp had lower clonality than lesional scalp, with alopecia totalis/universalis lesions showing this most strongly. One nonresponder makes the tie between baseline CD8+ expansion and response uncertain.

Regarding this clone: Its antigen is currently unknown.

Sequencing used cDNA as its template, made by extracting RNA and reverse transcribing it. Produced via immunoSEQ multiplex PCR; TCRdb's table is partial and in-frame only. The data contain approximately 170,000 clones, less than 70% of them singletons. The CDR3 runs to 13 residues. V was trimmed by 2 bases and J by 4 bases, leaving 8 bases between them. Germline-derived CDR1 and CDR2 are MGHDK and SYGVNS. This chain links TRBV25-1 with TRBJ1-2; a weak D match, TRBD1 (6 bases). Sequenced here: CD4+ T cells sorted from blood, sampled at week 24, from a patient treated with tofacitinib. This clonotype was obtained from a human donor with alopecia areata. The CDR3 is CASSEGDIYGYTF. CDR3 nucleotides: TGTGCCAGCAGTGAAGGGGACATCTATGGCTACACCTTC.